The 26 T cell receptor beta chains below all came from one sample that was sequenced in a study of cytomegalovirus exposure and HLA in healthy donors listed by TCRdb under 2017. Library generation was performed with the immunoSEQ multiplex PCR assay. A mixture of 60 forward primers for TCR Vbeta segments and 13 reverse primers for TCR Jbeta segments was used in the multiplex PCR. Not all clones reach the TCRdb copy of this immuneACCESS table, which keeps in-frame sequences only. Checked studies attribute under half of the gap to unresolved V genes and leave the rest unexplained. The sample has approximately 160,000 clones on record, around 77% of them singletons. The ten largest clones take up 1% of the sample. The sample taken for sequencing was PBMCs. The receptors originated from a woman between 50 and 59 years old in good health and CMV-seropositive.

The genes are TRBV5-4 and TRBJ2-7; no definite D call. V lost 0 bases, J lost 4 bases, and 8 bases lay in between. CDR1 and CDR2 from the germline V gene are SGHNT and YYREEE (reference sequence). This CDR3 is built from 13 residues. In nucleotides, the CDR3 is TGTGCCAGCAGCTTGGGACAAAAATACGAGCAGTACTTC. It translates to CASSLGQKYEQYF.

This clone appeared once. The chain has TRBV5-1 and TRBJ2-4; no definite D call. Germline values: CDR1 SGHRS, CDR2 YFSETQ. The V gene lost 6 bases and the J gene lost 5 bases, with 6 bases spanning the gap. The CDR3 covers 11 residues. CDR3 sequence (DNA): TGCGCCAGCACGCAGGAAAACATTCAGTACTTC. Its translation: CASTQENIQYF.

This chain's CDR3 is CASSLRGGTADTQYF. The CDR3 DNA reads as TGTGCCAGCAGCTTAAGGGGGGGCACGGCAGATACGCAGTATTTT. The chain recombines TRBV7-2 with TRBJ2-3, with D possibly TRBD2 on 7 matching bases. From germline, CDR1 is SGHTA and CDR2 FQGNSA. CDR3 size: 15 residues. Trimming shortened V by 2 bases and J by 4 bases, and 13 bases separated the two germline ends.

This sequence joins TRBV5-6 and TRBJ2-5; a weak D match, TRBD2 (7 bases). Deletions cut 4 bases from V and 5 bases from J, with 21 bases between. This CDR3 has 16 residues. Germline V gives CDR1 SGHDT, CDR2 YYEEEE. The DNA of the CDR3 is TGTGCCAGCAGCGCCGTAGGGGGGGGTACGAGGGAGACCCAGTACTTC. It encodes CASSAVGGGTRETQYF.

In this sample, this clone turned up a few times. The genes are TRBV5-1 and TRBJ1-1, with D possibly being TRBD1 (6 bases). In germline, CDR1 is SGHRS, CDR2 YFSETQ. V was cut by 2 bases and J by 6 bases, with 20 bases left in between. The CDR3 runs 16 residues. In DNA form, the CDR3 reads TGCGCCAGCAGCTTCGTGGGACCCCGTTCAGGGGCTGAAGCTTTCTTT. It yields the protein CASSFVGPRSGAEAFF.

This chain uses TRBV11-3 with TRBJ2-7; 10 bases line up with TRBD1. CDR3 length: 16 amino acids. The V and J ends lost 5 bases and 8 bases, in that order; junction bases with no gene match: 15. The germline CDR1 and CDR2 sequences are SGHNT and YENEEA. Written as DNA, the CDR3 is TGTGCCAGCAGCCTATCCAAGACAGGGGGCAGGGGTCAGCAGTACTTC. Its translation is CASSLSKTGGRGQQYF.

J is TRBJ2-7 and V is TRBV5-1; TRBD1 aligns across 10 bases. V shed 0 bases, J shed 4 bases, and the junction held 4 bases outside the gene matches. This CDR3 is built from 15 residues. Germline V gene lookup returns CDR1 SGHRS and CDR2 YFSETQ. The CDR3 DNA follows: TGCGCCAGCAGCTTGGGACAGGGGGCAAGGTACGAGCAGTACTTC. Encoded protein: CASSLGQGARYEQYF. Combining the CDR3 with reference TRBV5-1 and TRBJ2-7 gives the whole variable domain KAGVTQTPRYLIKTRGQQVTLSCSPISGHRSVSWYQQTPGQGLQFLFEYFSETQRNKGNFPGRFSGRQFSNSRSEMNVSTLELGDSALYLCASSLGQGARYEQYFGPGTRLTVT.

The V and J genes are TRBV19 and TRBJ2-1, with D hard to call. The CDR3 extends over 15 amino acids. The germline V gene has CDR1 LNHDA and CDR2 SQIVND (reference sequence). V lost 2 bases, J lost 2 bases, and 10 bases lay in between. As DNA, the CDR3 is TGTGCCAGTAGTATACTAGATATCGCCTACAATGAGCAGTTCTTC. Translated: CASSILDIAYNEQFF. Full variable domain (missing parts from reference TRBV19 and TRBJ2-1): DGGITQSPKYLFRKEGQNVTLSCEQNLNHDAMYWYRQDPGQGLRLIYYSQIVNDFQKGDIAEGYSVSREKKESFPLTVTSAQKNPTAFYLCASSILDIAYNEQFFGPGTRLTVL.

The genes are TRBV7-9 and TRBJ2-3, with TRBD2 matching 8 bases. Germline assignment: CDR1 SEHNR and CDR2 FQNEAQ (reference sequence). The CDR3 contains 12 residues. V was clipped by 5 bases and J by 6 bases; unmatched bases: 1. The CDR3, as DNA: TGTGCCAGCAGCCCGGGGGGGGATACGCAGTATTTT. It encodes CASSPGGDTQYF.

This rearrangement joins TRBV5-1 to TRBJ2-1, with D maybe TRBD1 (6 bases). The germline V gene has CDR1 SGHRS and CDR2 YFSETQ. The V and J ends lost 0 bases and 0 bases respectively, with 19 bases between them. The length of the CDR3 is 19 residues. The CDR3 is CASSLGLPLQGNSYNEQFF. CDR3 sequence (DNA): TGCGCCAGCAGCTTGGGTCTCCCTTTACAGGGCAACTCCTACAATGAGCAGTTCTTC.

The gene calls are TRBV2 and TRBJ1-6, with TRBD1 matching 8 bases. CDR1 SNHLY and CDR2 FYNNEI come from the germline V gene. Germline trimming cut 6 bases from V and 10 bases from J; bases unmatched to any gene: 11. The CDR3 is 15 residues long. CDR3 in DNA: TGTGCCAGCAGGCCCCAGGGGGCGTCTGGGTCACCCCTCCACTTT. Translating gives CASRPQGASGSPLHF.

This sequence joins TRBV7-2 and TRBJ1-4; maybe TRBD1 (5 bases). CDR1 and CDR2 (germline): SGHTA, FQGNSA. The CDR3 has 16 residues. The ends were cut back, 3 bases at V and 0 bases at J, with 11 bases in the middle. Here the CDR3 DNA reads TGTGCCAGCAGCTTGACAGTCTTTGCAACTAATGAAAAACTGTTTTTT. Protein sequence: CASSLTVFATNEKLFF.

The CDR3 DNA reads TGTGCCAGCAAGCCCCAGTCCGGGACATCCCTCTATGGCTACACCTTC. Translating it yields CASKPQSGTSLYGYTF. The V call is TRBV2, the J call TRBJ1-2; D may be TRBD1 (6 bases). This CDR3 has 16 residues. From germline, CDR1 is SNHLY and CDR2 FYNNEI. The V end was cut by 7 bases, the J end by 4 bases, with 22 bases between.

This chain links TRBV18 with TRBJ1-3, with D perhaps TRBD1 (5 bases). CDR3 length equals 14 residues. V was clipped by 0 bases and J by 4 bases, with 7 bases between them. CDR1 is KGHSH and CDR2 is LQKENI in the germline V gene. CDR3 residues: CASSPPGGGNTIYF. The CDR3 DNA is TGTGCCAGCTCACCACCGGGGGGAGGAAACACCATATATTTT.

The CDR3 protein is CASSLGGTVELFF. In DNA form, the CDR3 reads TGTGCCAGCAGTTTAGGGGGGACAGTAGAGCTGTTTTTT. The chain is built from TRBV27 and TRBJ2-2; D may be TRBD1 (7 bases). The CDR3 sequence is 13 residues long. Per germline, CDR1 MNHEY and CDR2 SMNVEV (reference sequence). Deletions cut 2 bases from V and 11 bases from J, with 12 bases between.

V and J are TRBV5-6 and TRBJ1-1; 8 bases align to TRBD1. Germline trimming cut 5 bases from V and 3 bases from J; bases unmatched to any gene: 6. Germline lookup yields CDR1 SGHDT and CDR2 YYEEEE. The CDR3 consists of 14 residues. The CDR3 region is CASSRDRYYTEAFF. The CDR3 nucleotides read TGTGCCAGCAGTCGGGACAGGTATTACACTGAAGCTTTCTTT.

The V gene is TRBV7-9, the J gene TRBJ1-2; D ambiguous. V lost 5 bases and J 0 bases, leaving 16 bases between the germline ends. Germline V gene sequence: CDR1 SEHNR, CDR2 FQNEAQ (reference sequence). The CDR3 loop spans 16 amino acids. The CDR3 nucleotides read TGTGCCAGCAGCCCATCGGGAGAGTCTCCTAACTATGGCTACACCTTC. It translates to CASSPSGESPNYGYTF.

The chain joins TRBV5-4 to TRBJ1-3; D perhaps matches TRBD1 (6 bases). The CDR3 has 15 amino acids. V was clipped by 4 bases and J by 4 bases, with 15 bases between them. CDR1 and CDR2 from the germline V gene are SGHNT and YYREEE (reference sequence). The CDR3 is CASSGGADLGNTIYF. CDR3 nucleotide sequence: TGTGCCAGCAGCGGGGGGGCAGACTTGGGAAACACCATATATTTT. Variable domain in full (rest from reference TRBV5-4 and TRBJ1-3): ETGVTQSPTHLIKTRGQQVTLRCSSQSGHNTVSWYQQALGQGPQFIFQYYREEENGRGNFPPRFSGLQFPNYSSELNVNALELDDSALYLCASSGGADLGNTIYFGEGSWLTVV.

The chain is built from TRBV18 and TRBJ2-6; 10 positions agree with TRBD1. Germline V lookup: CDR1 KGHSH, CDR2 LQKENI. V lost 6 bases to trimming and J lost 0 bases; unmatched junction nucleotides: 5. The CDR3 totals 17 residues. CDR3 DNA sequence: TGTGCCAGCTCCCTCAGACAGGGGGCCTCTGGGGCCAACGTCCTGACTTTC. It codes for CASSLRQGASGANVLTF.

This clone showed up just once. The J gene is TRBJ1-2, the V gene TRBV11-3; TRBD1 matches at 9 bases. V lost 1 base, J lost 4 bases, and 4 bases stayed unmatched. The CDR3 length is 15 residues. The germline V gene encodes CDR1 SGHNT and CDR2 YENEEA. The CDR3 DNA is TGTGCCAGCAGCTTAGGGACAGGGGTGCTCTATGGCTACACCTTC. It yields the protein CASSLGTGVLYGYTF.

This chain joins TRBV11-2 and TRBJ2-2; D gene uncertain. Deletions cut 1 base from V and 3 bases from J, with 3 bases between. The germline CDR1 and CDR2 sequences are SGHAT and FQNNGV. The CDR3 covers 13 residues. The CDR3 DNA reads TGTGCCAGCAGCTTAGTATACACCGGGGAGCTGTTTTTT. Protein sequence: CASSLVYTGELFF. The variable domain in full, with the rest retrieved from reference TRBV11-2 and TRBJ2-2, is EAGVAQSPRYKIIEKRQSVAFWCNPISGHATLYWYQQILGQGPKLLIQFQNNGVVDDSQLPKDRFSAERLKGVDSTLKIQPAKLEDSAVYLCASSLVYTGELFFGEGSRLTVL.

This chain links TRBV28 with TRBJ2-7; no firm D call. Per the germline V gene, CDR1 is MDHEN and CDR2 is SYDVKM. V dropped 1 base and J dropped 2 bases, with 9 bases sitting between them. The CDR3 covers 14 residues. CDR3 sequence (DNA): TGTGCCAGCAGTTTATTAGCCTCCACCTACGAGCAGTACTTC. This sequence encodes CASSLLASTYEQYF.

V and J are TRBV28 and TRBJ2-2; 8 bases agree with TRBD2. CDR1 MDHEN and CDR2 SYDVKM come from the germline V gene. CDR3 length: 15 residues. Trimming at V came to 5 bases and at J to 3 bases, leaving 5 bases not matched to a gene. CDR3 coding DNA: TGTGCCAGCAGTCCGCTGACTAGCGACACCGGGGAGCTGTTTTTT. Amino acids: CASSPLTSDTGELFF.

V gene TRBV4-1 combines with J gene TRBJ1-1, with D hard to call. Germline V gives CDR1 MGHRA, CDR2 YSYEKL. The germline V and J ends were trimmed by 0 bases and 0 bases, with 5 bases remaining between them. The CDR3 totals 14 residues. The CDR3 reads CASSQDRMNTEAFF. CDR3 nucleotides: TGCGCCAGCAGCCAAGACAGAATGAACACTGAAGCTTTCTTT.

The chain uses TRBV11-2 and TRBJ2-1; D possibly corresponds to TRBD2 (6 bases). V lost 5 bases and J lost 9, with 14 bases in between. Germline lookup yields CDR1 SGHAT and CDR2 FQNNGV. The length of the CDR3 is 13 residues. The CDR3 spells CASSLSAGSEQFF. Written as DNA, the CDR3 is TGTGCCAGCAGCCTCTCGGCGGGAAGTGAGCAGTTCTTC.

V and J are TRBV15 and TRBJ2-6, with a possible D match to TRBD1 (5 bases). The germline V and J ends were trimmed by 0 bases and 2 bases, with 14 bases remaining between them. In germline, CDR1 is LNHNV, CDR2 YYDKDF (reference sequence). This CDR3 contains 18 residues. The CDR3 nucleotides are TGTGCCACCAGCAGAGACAGGGCCGGACCCACTGGGGCCAACGTCCTGACTTTC. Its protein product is CATSRDRAGPTGANVLTF.